One sample yielded the 20 T cell receptor beta chains listed below, sequenced in a study of blood T cell repertoires in COVID-19. Clones were read by immunoSEQ multiplex PCR, and TCRdb kept only the in-frame ones, dropping some. The sample lists under 130,000 clones, 84% occurring once. Sequencing input: peripheral blood. These receptors all stem from a human donor in a cohort sampled during active or convalescent COVID-19.

V and J are TRBV28 and TRBJ1-2; TRBD1 agrees at 7 bases. Germline trimming cut 6 bases from V and 5 bases from J; bases unmatched to any gene: 6. There are 13 residues in the CDR3. In germline, CDR1 is MDHEN, CDR2 SYDVKM. As DNA, the CDR3 is TGTGCCAGCAGACCTTCGACAGGGTATGGCTACACCTTC. This gives the protein CASRPSTGYGYTF.

This clone was observed a handful of times. The genes are TRBV2 and TRBJ2-1, with no clear D. CDR3 length equals 13 residues. Germline V gene sequence: CDR1 SNHLY, CDR2 FYNNEI. With 8 bases removed from V and 6 bases from J, the gap between germline ends came to 14 bases. This chain's CDR3 is CASQSQNFNEQFF. CDR3 coding DNA: TGTGCCAGCCAGTCTCAAAATTTCAATGAGCAGTTCTTC.

This clone was observed once. The chain couples TRBV5-4 to TRBJ2-3; weak D call: TRBD2 (7 bases). Trimming took off 4 bases at V and 2 bases at J, with 17 bases between the two ends. The CDR3 runs 16 residues. The germline V gene has CDR1 SGHNT and CDR2 YYREEE (reference sequence). In nucleotides, the CDR3 is TGTGCCAGCAGCCCGAGGGGGGGGGCTTCCACAGATACGCAGTATTTT. As protein: CASSPRGGASTDTQYF.

The rearrangement links TRBV6-6 to TRBJ2-5, with TRBD2 matching over 14 bases. This CDR3 has 15 amino acids. V lost 5 bases, J lost 6 bases, and 5 bases stayed unmatched. The germline gives CDR1 MNHNY, CDR2 SVGAGI (reference sequence). The CDR3: CASSPGLAGGQTQYF. CDR3 in DNA: TGTGCCAGCAGTCCCGGACTAGCGGGGGGCCAGACCCAGTACTTC.

The rearrangement joins TRBV5-4 to TRBJ1-3; tentative D call: TRBD1 (6 bases). This CDR3 is built from 18 residues. The V gene's germline CDR1 is SGHNT and CDR2 YYREEE (reference sequence). Trimming took off 5 bases at V and 0 bases at J, with 21 bases between the two ends. The CDR3 is CASSLGVGRGFSGNTIYF. CDR3 coding DNA: TGTGCCAGCAGTCTTGGGGTGGGCAGGGGATTCTCTGGAAACACCATATATTTT.

CDR3 DNA sequence: TGTGCCAGCTCACTTCGGGACTCTGGAAACACCATATATTTT. Translation gives CASSLRDSGNTIYF. The chain is built from TRBV18 and TRBJ1-3, with D unclear. The CDR3 is made up of 14 amino acids. The germline V gene has CDR1 KGHSH and CDR2 LQKENI. Between the trimmed V and J ends, which lost 4 bases and 0 bases, there was a span of 7 bases.

The J gene is TRBJ1-2, the V gene TRBV28; the D gene is possibly TRBD1 (5 bases). The CDR3 consists of 17 residues. V was cut by 0 bases and J by 0 bases, with 14 bases left in between. CDR1 MDHEN and CDR2 SYDVKM come from the germline V gene. CDR3 protein: CASSLWTQGKANYGYTF. The CDR3 coding sequence is TGTGCCAGCAGTTTATGGACCCAGGGAAAAGCTAACTATGGCTACACCTTC.

The chain carries TRBV12-5 and TRBJ2-5; 8 bases agree with TRBD1. The V gene's germline CDR1 is LGHNT and CDR2 FRNRAP. The CDR3 consists of 15 residues. V was clipped by 6 bases and J by 2 bases; unmatched bases: 8. CDR3 amino acids: CASGATGVPQETQYF. DNA for the CDR3: TGTGCTAGTGGGGCGACAGGGGTACCGCAAGAGACCCAGTACTTC.

The J gene is TRBJ2-2, the V gene TRBV2, with 9 bases identical to TRBD2. Germline CDR1 is SNHLY and CDR2 is FYNNEI. CDR3 length: 15 residues. Trimming took 7 bases from V and 5 from J; bases not matched to a gene: 8. The CDR3 loop reads CASTFGSGGTGELFF. CDR3 DNA: TGTGCCAGCACGTTTGGTAGCGGGGGAACCGGGGAGCTGTTTTTT.

Note on this clone: The same CDR3 can be traced to other DNA sequences in this sample. V is TRBV7-2 and J is TRBJ2-7, with a tentative D call TRBD1 (5 bases). The germline V gene has CDR1 SGHTA and CDR2 FQGNSA. This CDR3 contains 15 residues. V lost 6 bases and J lost 3, with 18 bases in between. The DNA for the CDR3 is TGTGCCAGCAGTTCCACTGCAGGGTTGGGCTACGAGCAGTACTTC. Translated: CASSSTAGLGYEQYF.

In DNA form, the CDR3 reads TGCAGTGCTAGTCTTGGTTTTGGGGCAGATACTGAAGCTTTCTTT. Amino acid sequence: CSASLGFGADTEAFF. This chain uses TRBV20-1 with TRBJ1-1; D perhaps matches TRBD1 (5 bases). In germline, CDR1 is DFQATT, CDR2 SNEGSKA (reference sequence). This CDR3 has 15 residues. V was cut by 3 bases and J by 5 bases, with 19 bases left in between.

The V gene is TRBV9, the J gene TRBJ2-6, with D possibly matching TRBD1 (5 bases). The V end was cut by 7 bases, the J end by 0 bases, with 8 bases between. The CDR3 covers 14 residues. In germline, CDR1 is SGDLS, CDR2 YYNGEE. The CDR3 here is CASGTGSGANVLTF. In nucleotides, the CDR3 is TGTGCCAGCGGCACAGGCTCTGGGGCCAACGTCCTGACTTTC. Complete variable domain (other parts from reference TRBV9 and TRBJ2-6): DSGVTQTPKHLITATGQRVTLRCSPRSGDLSVYWYQQSLDQGLQFLIQYYNGEERAKGNILERFSAQQFPDLHSELNLSSLELGDSALYFCASGTGSGANVLTFGAGSRLTVL.

The V call is TRBV2, the J call TRBJ2-5; 14 bases fit TRBD2. The junction had 8 bases not matched to a gene; V was cut back by 6 bases and J by 2 bases. The CDR3 loop spans 17 amino acids. Germline loops: CDR1 SNHLY, CDR2 FYNNEI. The CDR3 DNA reads TGTGCCAGCAGCCGACTAGCGGGGGGGCGGGGGCAAGAGACCCAGTACTTC. This codes for CASSRLAGGRGQETQYF.

The chain employs TRBV6-5 and TRBJ2-6, with TRBD1 as a possible D gene (5 bases). Trimming removed 5 bases at V and 0 bases at J, with 8 bases between. The germline V gene encodes CDR1 MNHEY and CDR2 SVGAGI. The CDR3 length is 15 residues. The CDR3 spells CASSRDSSGANVLTF. CDR3 DNA sequence: TGTGCCAGCAGTAGAGACAGCTCTGGGGCCAACGTCCTGACTTTC.

The V gene is TRBV19, the J gene TRBJ1-1; 10 bases map to TRBD1. The V gene end was trimmed by 3 bases and the J gene end by 0 bases; junction bases not matched to a gene: 10. Looked up from germline, CDR1 is LNHDA and CDR2 is SQIVND (reference sequence). The CDR3 is made up of 18 amino acids. The CDR3 nucleotides are TGTGCCAGTAGTATTCAGCGGGACAGGGGCGCTTTGAACACTGAAGCTTTCTTT. Protein sequence: CASSIQRDRGALNTEAFF.

This chain connects TRBV20-1 to TRBJ1-1; weak D call: TRBD1 (6 bases). The CDR3 consists of 10 residues. Trimming removed 6 bases from V and 8 bases from J, with 10 bases in between. The germline CDR1 and CDR2 sequences are DFQATT and SNEGSKA (reference sequence). The CDR3 region is CSAPDREAFF. The CDR3 DNA reads as TGCAGTGCCCCTGACAGGGAAGCTTTCTTT.

The chain couples TRBV4-3 to TRBJ1-4; D is unresolved. CDR3 length: 16 amino acids. CDR1 is LGHNA and CDR2 is YSLEER in the germline V gene. The V gene lost 1 base and the J gene lost 6 bases, with 15 bases spanning the gap. The CDR3 region has the DNA TGCGCCAGCAGCCAAGGGAAATGGCAGCGAGATGAAAAACTGTTTTTT. Its translation: CASSQGKWQRDEKLFF.

The gene calls are TRBV5-4 and TRBJ2-7; TRBD1 matches 10 bases. Germline V gene sequence: CDR1 SGHNT, CDR2 YYREEE (reference sequence). The CDR3 has 15 amino acids. Losses at the gene ends were 4 bases for V and 4 bases for J; bases not matched to a gene: 8. The CDR3 coding sequence is TGTGCCAGCAGCCCGAGGGGACAGGGGTCATACGAGCAGTACTTC. Translation: CASSPRGQGSYEQYF. Drawing the rest from reference TRBV5-4 and TRBJ2-7, the complete variable domain is ETGVTQSPTHLIKTRGQQVTLRCSSQSGHNTVSWYQQALGQGPQFIFQYYREEENGRGNFPPRFSGLQFPNYSSELNVNALELDDSALYLCASSPRGQGSYEQYFGPGTRLTVT.

V is TRBV7-2 and J is TRBJ2-7; 9 bases are a match to TRBD2. Germline CDR1 SGHTA, CDR2 FQGNSA. The CDR3 covers 15 residues. V dropped 7 bases and J dropped 5; count of bases not matched to a gene: 12. In DNA, the CDR3 is TGTGCCAGCATCCTAAGCGGGGGGCTGCTCCACGAGCAGTACTTC. Translation gives CASILSGGLLHEQYF.

The chain couples TRBV5-1 to TRBJ2-5, with 10 bases that match TRBD1. The ends lost 4 bases at V and 5 bases at J; junction bases unmatched: 5. This CDR3 is built from 14 residues. CDR1 is SGHRS, CDR2 YFSETQ, per germline. The CDR3 reads CASSLRDRGETQYF. DNA for the CDR3: TGCGCCAGCAGCCTCCGGGACAGGGGTGAGACCCAGTACTTC.